This is a list of T cell receptor beta chains from one sample in a study of shared clonotypes between healthy human individuals. TCRdb keeps only in-frame clones here, not all; method: immunoSEQ multiplex PCR. The sample contains 660,000 or so clones, about 95% of which appear only once. Sequencing used naive CD8+ T cells sorted from blood. These receptors were taken from a woman aged 25 to 39 in good health. CDR3s include the opening cysteine and the closing phenylalanine or tryptophan. Each record gives: D gene, V gene, J gene, CDR3 protein, CDR3 DNA. D genes are given only for firm matches.

-	TRBV19	TRBJ1-4	CASSFHFNEKLFF	TGTGCCAGTAGTTTTCATTTTAATGAAAAACTGTTTTTT
TRBD2	TRBV10-3	TRBJ2-7	CAISGRAGALNEQYF	TGTGCCATCAGTGGAAGGGCGGGAGCGCTGAACGAGCAGTACTTC
-	TRBV5-6	TRBJ1-1	CASSLGATVNTEAFF	TGTGCCAGCAGCTTGGGGGCTACCGTGAACACTGAAGCTTTCTTT
-	TRBV7-9	TRBJ2-3	CASTPRRGRDTDTQYF	TGTGCCAGCACCCCGCGTCGCGGGCGGGACACAGATACGCAGTATTTT
-	TRBV10-3	TRBJ2-3	CAISATVLTDTQYF	TGTGCCATCAGTGCGACCGTTCTCACAGATACGCAGTATTTT
TRBD1	TRBV14	TRBJ1-5	CASSHPILGFFGDRSGKPNQPQHF	TGTGCCAGCAGCCATCCGATCCTGGGGTTTTTCGGGGACAGGTCCGGGAAACCTAATCAGCCCCAGCATTTT
TRBD1	TRBV2	TRBJ1-1	CASIGQANTEAFF	TGTGCCAGCATCGGACAGGCGAACACTGAAGCTTTCTTT
TRBD2	TRBV4-2	TRBJ2-5	CASSQPPGLAMETQYF	TGTGCCAGCAGCCAACCACCGGGACTAGCGATGGAGACCCAGTACTTC
-	TRBV4-1	TRBJ2-7	CASSQDSGTGYEQYF	TGCGCCAGCAGCCAAGATTCCGGGACTGGCTACGAGCAGTACTTC
-	TRBV7-9	TRBJ2-3	CASGGDSSTDTQYF	TGTGCCAGCGGGGGGGACAGCAGCACAGATACGCAGTATTTT
TRBD2	TRBV10-3	TRBJ2-7	CAISESLAGGPISYEQYF	TGTGCCATCAGTGAGTCTCTCGCGGGAGGGCCGATCTCCTACGAGCAGTACTTC
-	TRBV11-2	TRBJ1-4	CASSSENSGRGEKLFF	TGTGCCAGCAGCTCAGAAAACTCCGGGCGGGGTGAAAAACTGTTTTTT
TRBD2	TRBV5-5	TRBJ2-1	CASSHDFSGGYNEQFF	TGTGCCAGCAGCCATGACTTCTCGGGAGGGTATAATGAGCAGTTCTTC
-	TRBV11-2	TRBJ2-1	CASSLGWDVQDNNEQFF	TGTGCCAGCAGCTTAGGATGGGACGTCCAAGATAACAATGAGCAGTTCTTC
-	TRBV5-4	TRBJ2-2	CAGSPGGTGELFF	TGTGCCGGATCACCGGGTGGGACCGGGGAGCTGTTTTTT
TRBD1	TRBV5-4	TRBJ1-2	CASSFQGAVYGYTF	TGTGCCAGCAGCTTTCAGGGGGCGGTCTATGGCTACACCTTC
TRBD1	TRBV27	TRBJ1-5	CASSPLKGSTGAANQPQHF	TGTGCCAGCAGTCCCCTAAAAGGGTCGACAGGGGCCGCCAATCAGCCCCAGCATTTT